Below, 24 T cell receptor beta chains from the same sample are listed, as sequenced in a study of chemoradiotherapy in HPV16-positive cancers. The method was immunoSEQ multiplex PCR; TCRdb's version includes in-frame clones alone and lacks a portion of them. The sample includes some 12,000 clones, around 73% seen only once; the top ten take approximately 0.97%. The sample was collected from a patient who underwent chemoradiotherapy. The source of these receptors is a human donor with HPV-associated anogenital cancer.

This clone was found once. V is TRBV7-2 and J is TRBJ2-3; TRBD2 aligns across 11 bases. Per the germline V gene, CDR1 is SGHTA and CDR2 is FQGNSA. The trim removed 2 bases at V and 0 bases at J, leaving 10 bases unmatched. This CDR3 spans 19 amino acids. For the CDR3, the DNA is TGTGCCAGCAGCTTATCATCTGGGACTAGCGGAACTAGCACAGATACGCAGTATTTT. As protein: CASSLSSGTSGTSTDTQYF.

J is TRBJ1-1 and V is TRBV18, with D possibly matching TRBD1 (6 bases). The CDR3 consists of 15 residues. CDR1 is KGHSH and CDR2 is LQKENI in the germline V gene. V was clipped by 2 bases and J by 1 base, with 11 bases between them. The CDR3 nucleotides read TGTGCCAGCTCACCAACAGGGCGGAGGAACACTGAAGCTTTCTTT. It is translated as CASSPTGRRNTEAFF.

The chain carries TRBV5-4 and TRBJ2-2; TRBD1 might be the D (5 bases). CDR3 length: 13 amino acids. Per the germline V gene, CDR1 is SGHNT and CDR2 is YYREEE (reference sequence). With 2 bases removed from V and 5 bases from J, the gap between germline ends came to 7 bases. Here the CDR3 DNA reads TGTGCCAGCAGCTTCAGGGAAACCGGGGAGCTGTTTTTT. It translates to CASSFRETGELFF.

The V call is TRBV6-4, the J call TRBJ2-2, with 7 bases fitting TRBD2. Trimming took 8 bases from V and 3 from J; bases not matched to a gene: 3. The CDR3 length is 13 residues. The germline V gene has CDR1 MRHNA and CDR2 SNTAGT. The DNA of the CDR3 is TGTGCCAGCGGGACTACCGACACCGGGGAGCTGTTTTTT. Its translation is CASGTTDTGELFF.

The rearrangement links TRBV19 to TRBJ2-4, with D maybe TRBD1 (6 bases). CDR1 is LNHDA, CDR2 SQIVND, per germline (reference sequence). The V and J ends lost 3 bases and 2 bases respectively, with 11 bases between them. The CDR3 totals 15 residues. The CDR3 nucleotides read TGTGCCAGTAGTATCCGGACAGTTTCCAAAAACATTCAGTACTTC. This gives the protein CASSIRTVSKNIQYF.

The chain recombines TRBV7-9 with TRBJ2-3; maybe TRBD1 (6 bases). V shed 3 bases and J shed 0 bases, with 19 bases lying between them. From germline, CDR1 is SEHNR and CDR2 FQNEAQ (reference sequence). This CDR3 contains 18 residues. The CDR3 bases are TGTGCCAGCAGCTTTAGTCAGGGGCTCTCCCTGAGCACAGATACGCAGTATTTT. Protein: CASSFSQGLSLSTDTQYF. Looking up the rest from reference TRBV7-9 and TRBJ2-3 gives the full variable domain: DTGVSQNPRHKITKRGQNVTFRCDPISEHNRLYWYRQTLGQGPEFLTYFQNEAQLEKSRLLSDRFSAERPKGSFSTLEIQRTEQGDSAMYLCASSFSQGLSLSTDTQYFGPGTRLTVL.

The chain combines TRBV6-5 with TRBJ1-6; D might be TRBD1 (6 bases). This CDR3 is 16 amino acids long. Per the germline V gene, CDR1 is MNHEY and CDR2 is SVGAGI. Trimming took 2 bases from V and 9 from J, leaving 17 bases between them. The CDR3 loop is CASSYASSQGSSPLHF. CDR3 bases: TGTGCCAGCAGTTACGCCTCAAGCCAGGGGAGTTCACCCCTCCACTTT.

This clone has just a few counts. V usage is TRBV28 and J usage is TRBJ1-2, with D possibly TRBD1 on 6 matching bases. V lost 6 bases, J lost 4 bases, and 12 bases lay in between. This CDR3 is built from 13 residues. Looked up from germline, CDR1 is MDHEN and CDR2 is SYDVKM. The DNA of the CDR3 is TGTGCCAGCAGGGTGGACAGCCCCTATGGCTACACCTTC. Translated: CASRVDSPYGYTF.

This chain links TRBV6-5 with TRBJ1-5, with 9 bases lining up with TRBD1. The CDR3 runs 15 residues. Germline values: CDR1 MNHEY, CDR2 SVGAGI. The V segment lost 5 bases and the J segment 1 base; nucleotides outside the gene matches: 3. The CDR3 region is CASSRQGGSNQPQHF. Here the CDR3 DNA reads TGTGCCAGCAGTCGACAGGGGGGGAGCAATCAGCCCCAGCATTTT.

V gene TRBV7-2 combines with J gene TRBJ1-2; tentatively, D is TRBD1 (5 bases). The V end was cut by 5 bases, the J end by 7 bases, with 17 bases between. The CDR3 totals 14 residues. Germline CDR1 is SGHTA and CDR2 is FQGNSA. CDR3 DNA: TGTGCCAGCAGCAGAACCGGGACTCGGCGTGGCTACACCTTC. Its protein is CASSRTGTRRGYTF.

J is TRBJ2-3 and V is TRBV14; a weak D match, TRBD2 (5 bases). Looked up from germline, CDR1 is SGHDN and CDR2 is FVKESK. The V end was cut by 1 base, the J end by 2 bases, with 10 bases between. The length of the CDR3 is 15 residues. In DNA, the CDR3 is TGTGCCAGCAGCCAAGTAAGCGGTTTCACAGATACGCAGTATTTT. Its protein product is CASSQVSGFTDTQYF.

V usage is TRBV7-9 and J usage is TRBJ2-1; 12 bases are shared with TRBD2. The V gene end was trimmed by 5 bases and the J gene end by 4 bases; junction bases not matched to a gene: 6. Per germline, CDR1 SEHNR and CDR2 FQNEAQ (reference sequence). The CDR3 is 16 amino acids. The CDR3 nucleotides read TGTGCCAGCAGCGGACGGACTAGCGGGGCATACAATGAGCAGTTCTTC. It encodes CASSGRTSGAYNEQFF.

This clone was observed a single time. The genes are TRBV5-6 and TRBJ2-7, with TRBD2 identical over 12 bases. The trim removed 0 bases at V and 2 bases at J, leaving 9 bases unmatched. The CDR3 runs to 18 residues. Germline V CDR1 and CDR2: SGHDT, YYEEEE. CDR3 in amino acids: CASSLGLAGGLLPYEQYF. The CDR3, as DNA: TGTGCCAGCAGCTTGGGCCTAGCGGGAGGGCTTCTTCCCTACGAGCAGTACTTC.

CDR3 in amino acids: CASSLEGSSYNEQFF. The CDR3 DNA reads as TGCGCCAGCAGCTTGGAGGGGAGCTCCTACAATGAGCAGTTCTTC. The V and J genes are TRBV5-1 and TRBJ2-1, with D possibly called TRBD1 or TRBD2 (5 bases each). Germline V lookup: CDR1 SGHRS, CDR2 YFSETQ. CDR3 length equals 15 residues. Trimming took 0 bases from V and 0 from J, leaving 7 bases between them. Combining the CDR3 with reference TRBV5-1 and TRBJ2-1 gives the whole variable domain KAGVTQTPRYLIKTRGQQVTLSCSPISGHRSVSWYQQTPGQGLQFLFEYFSETQRNKGNFPGRFSGRQFSNSRSEMNVSTLELGDSALYLCASSLEGSSYNEQFFGPGTRLTVL.

J is TRBJ2-5 and V is TRBV2; no reliable D call. The V end was cut by 4 bases, the J end by 1 base, with 7 bases between. This CDR3 spans 13 amino acids. CDR1 is SNHLY and CDR2 is FYNNEI in the germline V gene. The CDR3 DNA reads TGTGCCAGCAGTGGTCTTACCCAAGAGACCCAGTACTTC. It codes for CASSGLTQETQYF.

The chain joins TRBV10-2 to TRBJ2-7; 8 bases are a match to TRBD2. The CDR3 has 15 amino acids. V was pared by 5 bases and J by 2 bases, with 8 bases of the junction left unmatched. Germline V gene lookup returns CDR1 WSHSY and CDR2 SAAADI. CDR3 DNA: TGCGCCAGCAGTATGGGGCCGGGAGGGCCCTACGAGCAGTACTTC. Protein: CASSMGPGGPYEQYF.

The chain combines TRBV19 with TRBJ2-5, with D possibly matching TRBD1 (5 bases). Germline V gene lookup returns CDR1 LNHDA and CDR2 SQIVND (reference sequence). The CDR3 is made up of 13 amino acids. Trimming stripped 3 bases from V and 1 base from J, with 6 bases between. CDR3 in amino acids: CASSIDSQETQYF. CDR3 in DNA: TGTGCCAGTAGTATTGACAGCCAAGAGACCCAGTACTTC.

The chain is built from TRBV7-2 and TRBJ2-6; no clear D gene. This CDR3 is 17 amino acids long. CDR1 and CDR2 (germline): SGHTA, FQGNSA. V was clipped by 5 bases and J by 0 bases, with 14 bases between them. CDR3 sequence (DNA): TGTGCCAGCAGCCCCTCCGGACGGGTCTCTGGGGCCAACGTCCTGACTTTC. It encodes CASSPSGRVSGANVLTF.

The V gene is TRBV6-5, the J gene TRBJ1-1; D unresolved. The germline V and J ends were trimmed by 8 bases and 0 bases, with 13 bases remaining between them. This CDR3 region has 14 residues. The germline V gene encodes CDR1 MNHEY and CDR2 SVGAGI. The CDR3 sequence is CASLKGPMNTEAFF. For the CDR3, the DNA is TGTGCCAGCCTGAAAGGGCCTATGAACACTGAAGCTTTCTTT.

This clone came up once. The chain couples TRBV28 to TRBJ2-7, with 11 bases lining up with TRBD2. The CDR3 is 18 amino acids. Unmatched junction bases numbered 13, after V lost 6 bases and J lost 0 bases. CDR1 and CDR2 from the germline V gene are MDHEN and SYDVKM. The CDR3 reads CASSPLSLTSGSSYEQYF. The CDR3 DNA reads TGTGCCAGCAGCCCACTCTCCCTCACTAGCGGGAGCTCCTACGAGCAGTACTTC.

This sequence joins TRBV2 and TRBJ1-4, with 7 bases aligning to TRBD1. V gave up 8 bases and J gave up 5 bases; unmatched junction bases: 5. The CDR3 runs to 13 residues. Germline CDR1 and CDR2: SNHLY and FYNNEI. CDR3 sequence: CASGTEVNEKLFF. In DNA form, the CDR3 reads TGTGCCAGCGGGACAGAAGTAAATGAAAAACTGTTTTTT. The complete variable domain, with remaining parts taken from reference TRBV2 and TRBJ1-4, reads EPEVTQTPSHQVTQMGQEVILRCVPISNHLYFYWYRQILGQKVEFLVSFYNNEISEKSEIFDDQFSVERPDGSNFTLKIRSTKLEDSAMYFCASGTEVNEKLFFGSGTQLSVL.

This clone appeared a single time. J is TRBJ2-5 and V is TRBV2; maybe TRBD2 (5 bases). V lost 3 bases, J lost 5 bases, and 10 bases lay in between. The CDR3 sequence is 13 residues long. Germline V lookup: CDR1 SNHLY, CDR2 FYNNEI. DNA of the CDR3: TGTGCCAGCAGTGATAGCGAACTGGAGACCCAGTACTTC. It is translated as CASSDSELETQYF.

This clone was detected a few times. The chain employs TRBV28 and TRBJ2-7; 8 bases match TRBD2. V shed 7 bases, J shed 6 bases, and the junction held 8 bases outside the gene matches. The germline V gene has CDR1 MDHEN and CDR2 SYDVKM. The CDR3 has 13 amino acids. CDR3 in DNA: TGTGCCAGCAACGAAGCGGGAGTAGCCGAGCAGTACTTC. It is translated as CASNEAGVAEQYF.

This rearrangement joins TRBV20-1 to TRBJ2-5, with unresolved D. The germline gives CDR1 DFQATT, CDR2 SNEGSKA (reference sequence). Trimming shortened V by 1 base and J by 5 bases, and 2 bases separated the two germline ends. CDR3 length: 10 amino acids. Written as DNA, the CDR3 is TGCAGTGCTAGAGTCGAGACCCAGTACTTC. Its protein product is CSARVETQYF.